This TCR beta chain stems from a study of blood T cells in healthy people across ages. Background on the study: About one barcoded beta molecule was captured per two T cells (by template switching). Whole-study findings and limits: Significant beta diversity loss was already apparent by age approximately 42, declining roughly linearly.

Losses at the gene ends were 0 bases for V and 4 bases for J; bases not matched to a gene: 10. The CDR3 covers 16 residues. The germline V gene encodes CDR1 SGDLS and CDR2 YYNGEE. It was with a sample-barcoded 5' primer and a J-beta primer mix that a second PCR of roughly 7 to 12 cycles was run. MiXCR, run by TCRdb on the 5' RACE reads, gives a single entry per CDR3 protein. The sample comprises about 1 million distinct CDR3 sequences, under 30% of which are singletons, and about 0.69% rests with the top ten. Note on this clonotype: What it recognizes is unknown.

Every sample yielded at least 6.5 million isolated PBMCs. These same records also appear under a second study, on T cells of mothers and their children. As that study records: Sample barcodes and 2-4 random nucleotides were added by the M1S primer of the second PCR.

Sequencing was done on a sample of blood. The V call is TRBV9, the J call TRBJ2-7, with 7 bases identical to TRBD2. This receptor was obtained from a girl aged 2-10 years in good health. CDR3 residues: CASSVGTGLRGYEQYF. In DNA, the CDR3 is TGTGCCAGCAGCGTAGGGACGGGACTAAGAGGTTACGAGCAGTACTTC.